Shown below are 28 T cell receptor beta chains from a single sample sequenced in a study of shared clonotypes between healthy human individuals. Sequencing was performed with immunoSEQ multiplex PCR; in TCRdb, only in-frame clones are kept and a portion is missing. The sample includes some 2,000,000 clones, 90% to 95% seen only once; the top ten take 0.13%. The sample was naive CD4+ T cells sorted from blood. The subset here: CD45RA+ positively selected. The receptors derive from a man between 18 and 35 years old in good health.

The J gene is TRBJ1-1, the V gene TRBV30, with unresolved D. Per germline, CDR1 GTSNPN and CDR2 SVGIG (reference sequence). The V and J ends lost 3 bases and 0 bases respectively, with 11 bases between them. The CDR3 has 14 residues. This CDR3 is CAWSRLTVNTEAFF. CDR3 bases: TGTGCCTGGAGCAGGTTGACGGTGAACACTGAAGCTTTCTTT.

The CDR3 is CAGSRDRVSGTF. The CDR3 DNA follows: TGTGCCGGAAGCCGGGACAGGGTTAGCGGCACCTTC. The chain employs TRBV2 and TRBJ1-2, with 9 bases that match TRBD1. The CDR3 covers 12 residues. The V and J ends lost 11 bases and 13 bases, in that order; junction bases with no gene match: 14. Per germline, CDR1 SNHLY and CDR2 FYNNEI.

J is TRBJ2-7 and V is TRBV11-2; possibly TRBD1 for D (5 bases). The CDR3 runs 14 residues. Germline loops: CDR1 SGHAT, CDR2 FQNNGV. The germline V and J ends were trimmed by 3 bases and 4 bases, with 13 bases remaining between them. The CDR3 region is CASSFPRAPYEQYF. CDR3 bases: TGTGCCAGCAGCTTCCCCAGGGCTCCTTACGAGCAGTACTTC. Full variable domain (rest looked up from reference TRBV11-2 and TRBJ2-7): EAGVAQSPRYKIIEKRQSVAFWCNPISGHATLYWYQQILGQGPKLLIQFQNNGVVDDSQLPKDRFSAERLKGVDSTLKIQPAKLEDSAVYLCASSFPRAPYEQYFGPGTRLTVT.

As for this clone: The sample carries other DNA sequences with the same CDR3. This sequence joins TRBV6-1 and TRBJ1-5; 7 bases fit TRBD1. Germline CDR1 and CDR2: MNHNS and SASEGT. This CDR3 has 14 residues. V shed 4 bases, J shed 3 bases, and the junction held 3 bases outside the gene matches. The CDR3 region has the DNA TGTGCCAGCAGTGCAGACAGGGACAATCAGCCCCAGCATTTT. This gives the protein CASSADRDNQPQHF.

The chain couples TRBV7-2 to TRBJ2-1; 10 positions agree with TRBD2. Trimming at V came to 4 bases and at J to 9 bases, leaving 9 bases not matched to a gene. The CDR3 is made up of 15 amino acids. Germline CDR1 reads SGHTA; CDR2 reads FQGNSA. The CDR3 sequence is CASSSPNPSGGEQFF. DNA of the CDR3: TGTGCCAGCAGCTCCCCTAATCCTAGCGGGGGTGAGCAGTTCTTC. Drawing the rest from reference TRBV7-2 and TRBJ2-1, the complete variable domain is GAGVSQSPSNKVTEKGKDVELRCDPISGHTALYWYRQSLGQGLEFLIYFQGNSAPDKSGLPSDRFSAERTGGSVSTLTIQRTQQEDSAVYLCASSSPNPSGGEQFFGPGTRLTVL.

This clone occurred once. The chain is built from TRBV11-2 and TRBJ1-6, with 11 bases that match TRBD1. With 1 base clipped from V and 8 bases from J, the junction kept 7 bases outside the gene matches. Germline CDR1 SGHAT, CDR2 FQNNGV. This CDR3 contains 17 residues. The CDR3 DNA reads TGTGCCAGCAGCTTAGTAAGGACAGGGGGCGGGGATTCACCCCTCCACTTT. Its protein is CASSLVRTGGGDSPLHF.

The rearrangement uses TRBV7-8 and TRBJ1-4, with D perhaps TRBD1 (6 bases). V shed 5 bases and J shed 3 bases, with 10 bases lying between them. The CDR3 runs 14 residues. Germline V gene sequence: CDR1 SGHVS, CDR2 FQNEAQ. The CDR3: CASSVQGPNEKLFF. The DNA for the CDR3 is TGTGCCAGCAGCGTACAGGGTCCTAATGAAAAACTGTTTTTT. The variable domain in full, completed from reference TRBV7-8 and TRBJ1-4, reads GAGVSQSPRYKVAKRGQDVALRCDPISGHVSLFWYQQALGQGPEFLTYFQNEAQLDKSGLPSDRFFAERPEGSVSTLKIQRTQQEDSAVYLCASSVQGPNEKLFFGSGTQLSVL.

Notes on this clone: Additional DNA sequences in this sample encode the identical CDR3. This chain joins TRBV10-3 and TRBJ1-3; D may be TRBD1 (5 bases). Per the germline V gene, CDR1 is ENHRY and CDR2 is SYGVKD. V shed 8 bases and J shed 0 bases, with 5 bases lying between them. The CDR3 sequence is 12 residues long. The CDR3 loop is CAIQGSGNTIYF. The CDR3 region has the DNA TGTGCCATCCAGGGCTCTGGAAACACCATATATTTT.

V and J are TRBV7-2 and TRBJ2-7; 8 bases fit TRBD1. The trim removed 1 base at V and 1 base at J, leaving 3 bases unmatched. CDR3 size: 15 residues. Germline assignment: CDR1 SGHTA and CDR2 FQGNSA. DNA for the CDR3: TGTGCCAGCAGCTTAGGGACAGGGATGTCCTACGAGCAGTACTTC. This gives the protein CASSLGTGMSYEQYF. Supplemented by reference TRBV7-2 and TRBJ2-7, the full variable domain reads GAGVSQSPSNKVTEKGKDVELRCDPISGHTALYWYRQSLGQGLEFLIYFQGNSAPDKSGLPSDRFSAERTGGSVSTLTIQRTQQEDSAVYLCASSLGTGMSYEQYFGPGTRLTVT.

J is TRBJ1-1 and V is TRBV7-2; D is unresolved. CDR1 SGHTA and CDR2 FQGNSA come from the germline V gene. V was trimmed by 8 bases and J by 0 bases, leaving 16 bases between them. This CDR3 is 15 amino acids long. CDR3 bases: TGTGCCAGCGGGCCCTTATCAGTTTTGAACACTGAAGCTTTCTTT. Its translation: CASGPLSVLNTEAFF.

Remarks on this clone: The same CDR3 can be traced to other DNA sequences in this sample. The J gene is TRBJ1-1, the V gene TRBV5-1, with no clear D. CDR3 size: 14 residues. Germline V gene sequence: CDR1 SGHRS, CDR2 YFSETQ. The V gene lost 0 bases and the J gene lost 0 bases, with 6 bases spanning the gap. The CDR3 here is CASSLGTVNTEAFF. The CDR3, as DNA: TGCGCCAGCAGCTTGGGGACGGTGAACACTGAAGCTTTCTTT. Drawing the rest from reference TRBV5-1 and TRBJ1-1, the complete variable domain is KAGVTQTPRYLIKTRGQQVTLSCSPISGHRSVSWYQQTPGQGLQFLFEYFSETQRNKGNFPGRFSGRQFSNSRSEMNVSTLELGDSALYLCASSLGTVNTEAFFGQGTRLTVV.

The V call is TRBV10-2, the J call TRBJ1-2, with D unresolved. V was cut by 6 bases and J by 1 base, with 9 bases left in between. CDR1 and CDR2 from the germline V gene are WSHSY and SAAADI. CDR3 length equals 13 residues. In DNA form, the CDR3 reads TGCGCCAGCAGCCCGAGAGATAACTATGGCTACACCTTC. Its protein is CASSPRDNYGYTF.

The CDR3, as DNA: TGTGCCACACAAAATAAAGTGGCTAGCGGGATAAAAGAGCAGTACTTC. Translating it yields CATQNKVASGIKEQYF. The chain links TRBV10-3 to TRBJ2-7, with 9 nucleotides matching TRBD2. CDR1 is ENHRY, CDR2 SYGVKD, per germline. There are 16 residues in the CDR3. The V segment lost 10 bases and the J segment 7 bases; nucleotides outside the gene matches: 20.

This rearrangement joins TRBV28 to TRBJ1-2; 9 nucleotides match TRBD1. Germline V gene lookup returns CDR1 MDHEN and CDR2 SYDVKM. The CDR3 runs to 16 residues. The V and J ends lost 5 bases and 0 bases, in that order; junction bases with no gene match: 7. The CDR3 region is CASSPTGGDSNYGYTF. CDR3 in DNA: TGTGCCAGCAGTCCCACAGGGGGCGATTCTAACTATGGCTACACCTTC.

The chain carries TRBV2 and TRBJ2-7, with unresolved D. This CDR3 has 15 residues. Germline CDR1 and CDR2: SNHLY and FYNNEI. V was clipped by 2 bases and J by 0 bases, with 11 bases between them. CDR3 sequence: CASSENYQRSYEQYF. The CDR3 DNA reads TGTGCCAGCAGTGAAAACTACCAGCGCTCCTACGAGCAGTACTTC.

This sequence joins TRBV9 and TRBJ2-2, with TRBD2 matching 13 bases. CDR1 SGDLS and CDR2 YYNGEE come from the germline V gene. The CDR3 consists of 17 residues. V lost 0 bases, J lost 7 bases, and 6 bases stayed unmatched. The CDR3 reads CASSVGGLAGAVGELFF. The CDR3 region has the DNA TGTGCCAGCAGCGTAGGCGGACTAGCGGGAGCGGTCGGGGAGCTGTTTTTT.

This clone was detected only once. The chain uses TRBV5-6 and TRBJ1-3; the match to TRBD1 covers 7 bases. Unmatched junction bases numbered 9, after V lost 0 bases and J lost 0 bases. There are 18 residues in the CDR3. Germline V gene lookup returns CDR1 SGHDT and CDR2 YYEEEE. CDR3 bases: TGTGCCAGCAGCTTGGAGTTGGAAGGGGGCGACTCTGGAAACACCATATATTTT. Protein sequence: CASSLELEGGDSGNTIYF.

The rearrangement uses TRBV11-1 and TRBJ1-5; no reliable D call. Germline V CDR1 and CDR2: SGHAT, FQDESV (reference sequence). V gave up 4 bases and J gave up 6 bases, with 10 bases separating them. The CDR3 runs 13 residues. CDR3 region: CASSSGETQPQHF. Written as DNA, the CDR3 is TGTGCCAGCAGCTCTGGGGAGACTCAGCCCCAGCATTTT.

The chain links TRBV9 to TRBJ2-3; D is unclear. Germline values: CDR1 SGDLS, CDR2 YYNGEE. V lost 3 bases and J 2 bases, leaving 16 bases between the germline ends. CDR3 length: 16 residues. As DNA, the CDR3 is TGTGCCAGCAGCGGGCTAGGTGCCCCACTCACAGATACGCAGTATTTT. It translates to CASSGLGAPLTDTQYF.

The chain carries TRBV18 and TRBJ2-7, with 10 bases identical to TRBD2. Unmatched junction bases numbered 4, after V lost 2 bases and J lost 3 bases. Germline assignment: CDR1 KGHSH and CDR2 LQKENI. The CDR3 has 15 residues. The CDR3 protein is CASSPWTSGDYEQYF. The DNA for the CDR3 is TGTGCCAGCTCACCATGGACTAGCGGAGACTACGAGCAGTACTTC.

This chain connects TRBV7-2 to TRBJ2-5, with 8 bases that match TRBD2. The CDR3 runs to 14 residues. J lost 5 bases, V lost 5 bases, and 7 bases had no gene match. Germline V gene sequence: CDR1 SGHTA, CDR2 FQGNSA. The CDR3 loop reads CASSRAGVIETQYF. The CDR3 coding sequence is TGTGCCAGCAGCCGAGCGGGAGTCATCGAGACCCAGTACTTC.

The chain recombines TRBV10-3 with TRBJ1-1; D remains ambiguous. Germline CDR1 reads ENHRY; CDR2 reads SYGVKD. V lost 6 bases and J lost 6, with 14 bases in between. The CDR3 has 13 residues. The CDR3 sequence: CAISPDRVAEAFF. CDR3 nucleotide sequence: TGTGCCATCAGCCCAGACCGGGTGGCTGAAGCTTTCTTT.

The chain uses TRBV6-5 and TRBJ1-1; D not resolved. Germline V lookup: CDR1 MNHEY, CDR2 SVGAGI. The CDR3 is made up of 13 amino acids. Trimming shortened V by 7 bases and J by 7 bases, and 16 bases separated the two germline ends. CDR3 amino acids: CASIKPASGEAFF. The CDR3 bases are TGTGCCAGCATTAAGCCAGCTAGTGGTGAAGCTTTCTTT.

The chain employs TRBV25-1 and TRBJ2-2; 12 nucleotides agree with TRBD1. Looked up from germline, CDR1 is MGHDK and CDR2 is SYGVNS. V shed 8 bases, J shed 7 bases, and the junction held 11 bases outside the gene matches. The CDR3 length is 16 residues. The CDR3 sequence: CASSGPGQGAGGELFF. CDR3 DNA: TGTGCCAGCTCTGGCCCGGGACAGGGGGCTGGCGGGGAGCTGTTTTTT.

This clone was picked up a small number of times. At the DNA level, this CDR3 is encoded by other sequences in the same sample as well. The chain carries TRBV6-5 and TRBJ1-1, with D perhaps TRBD1 (5 bases). Germline V gene data show CDR1 as MNHEY and CDR2 as SVGAGI. The CDR3 is 14 amino acids. Trimming took 2 bases from V and 2 from J, leaving 9 bases between them. In nucleotides, the CDR3 is TGTGCCAGCAGTTACAGGCAGGGAAACACTGAAGCTTTCTTT. Residues: CASSYRQGNTEAFF.

J is TRBJ1-6 and V is TRBV19; a possible D gene is TRBD1 (5 bases). Germline CDR1 LNHDA, CDR2 SQIVND (reference sequence). The CDR3 has 13 residues. Trimming took 8 bases from V and 3 from J, leaving 8 bases between them. The CDR3 DNA is TGTGCCAGTTGGGACGGCTATAATTCACCCCTCCACTTT. It specifies CASWDGYNSPLHF. Looking up the rest from reference TRBV19 and TRBJ1-6 gives the full variable domain: DGGITQSPKYLFRKEGQNVTLSCEQNLNHDAMYWYRQDPGQGLRLIYYSQIVNDFQKGDIAEGYSVSREKKESFPLTVTSAQKNPTAFYLCASWDGYNSPLHFGNGTRLTVT.

The chain is built from TRBV7-9 and TRBJ2-3; the D gene is possibly TRBD1 (7 bases). Trimming shortened V by 2 bases and J by 5 bases, and 14 bases separated the two germline ends. In germline, CDR1 is SEHNR, CDR2 FQNEAQ (reference sequence). This CDR3 contains 15 residues. DNA of the CDR3: TGTGCCAGCAGCTTAAGGACAGGAGGGGAAGATACGCAGTATTTT. Its translation is CASSLRTGGEDTQYF.

This clone was counted once. The rearrangement uses TRBV18 and TRBJ2-7; D unclear. The V and J ends lost 4 bases and 5 bases respectively, with 9 bases between them. This CDR3 has 12 residues. Germline V lookup: CDR1 KGHSH, CDR2 LQKENI. Here the CDR3 DNA reads TGTGCCAGCTCACGGATCGGACACGAGCAGTACTTC. It yields the protein CASSRIGHEQYF.